One and the same sample provided the 21 T cell receptor beta chains below, sequenced in a study of human T cells and chemical hapten exposure. TCRdb re-derived calls from the RACE reads in MiXCR, one entry per CDR3 protein. The data show around 100,000 distinct CDR3 sequences, 11% seen once. Time point meaning: patch test 1, 2 weeks after DPC sensitization. Regarding treatment: therapeutic diphenylcyclopropenone sensitization with weekly scalp DPC. The sequencing here drew on whole blood, taken in connection with sensitization to the hapten diphenylcyclopropenone (DPC). The receptors derive from a woman aged 40 to 50 with alopecia areata. Some clones in this sample may be carry-over from other donors' samples.

This clonotype was seen ten or more times. The J gene is TRBJ2-5, the V gene TRBV12-3 or TRBV12-4; 15 positions match TRBD2. The trim removed 4 bases at V and 0 bases at J, leaving 3 bases unmatched. CDR3 length equals 17 residues. CDR3 sequence reads: CASSSGTSGGYQETQYF. The CDR3 DNA follows: TGTGCCAGCAGTTCGGGGACTAGCGGGGGGTACCAAGAGACCCAGTACTTC.

The V gene is TRBV5-1, the J gene TRBJ2-3; 15 nucleotides line up with TRBD2. Losses at the gene ends were 3 bases for V and 5 bases for J; bases not matched to a gene: 10. From germline, CDR1 is SGHRS and CDR2 YFSETQ. The CDR3 is 18 residues long. The CDR3 region has the DNA TGCGCCAGCAGCTCGGGACTAGCGGGAGGACTTCCCGTAGATACGCAGTATTTT. Protein product: CASSSGLAGGLPVDTQYF.

This clonotype was recorded at least ten times. This chain connects TRBV12-3 or TRBV12-4 to TRBJ2-3; maybe TRBD1 (6 bases). This CDR3 comprises 14 residues. V dropped 6 bases and J dropped 0 bases, with 10 bases sitting between them. The CDR3 spells CASSLDRSTDTQYF. Written as DNA, the CDR3 is TGTGCCAGCAGCCTGGACAGAAGCACAGATACGCAGTATTTT.

This clonotype has a count of ten or more. The chain employs TRBV15 and TRBJ1-2, with D tentatively TRBD1 (5 bases). Germline-derived CDR1 and CDR2 are LNHNV and YYDKDF (reference sequence). V was pared by 5 bases and J by 5 bases, with 12 bases between. This CDR3 contains 13 residues. The CDR3 DNA reads as TGTGCCACCAGCCCGGGGAGGGGATATGGCTACACCTTC. This codes for CATSPGRGYGYTF.

The chain joins TRBV12-3 or TRBV12-4 to TRBJ1-1; unclear D gene. V was cut by 3 bases and J by 8 bases, with 7 bases left in between. The CDR3 has 11 residues. In DNA form, the CDR3 reads TGTGCCAGCAGTTTCGCCAGGGAAGCTTTCTTT. It is translated as CASSFAREAFF.

Many counts were recorded for this clonotype. V is TRBV20-1 and J is TRBJ1-5; 7 nucleotides align to TRBD1. CDR1 is DFQATT and CDR2 is SNEGSKA in the germline V gene (reference sequence). This CDR3 has 13 residues. Germline trimming cut 6 bases from V and 7 bases from J; bases unmatched to any gene: 9. The CDR3 sequence: CSAELDREQPQHF. In DNA form, the CDR3 reads TGCAGTGCCGAACTCGACAGGGAACAGCCCCAGCATTTT.

In regard to this clonotype: The CDR3 does not close with the conserved phenylalanine or tryptophan, likely indicating a read error. J is TRBJ2-6 and V is TRBV5-1, with 11 bases matching TRBD2. Germline V lookup: CDR1 SGHRS, CDR2 YFSETQ. With V trimmed by 0 bases and J by 1 base, 3 bases remained unmatched. The CDR3 has 18 amino acids. CDR3 sequence (DNA): TGCGCCAGCAGCTTGGCAACTAGCGGGAGTTCTGGGGCCAACGTCCTGACTGTC. Amino acids: CASSLATSGSSGANVLTV.

This clonotype has a count of ten or more. The chain employs TRBV9 and TRBJ2-1; D is possibly TRBD2 (5 bases). Between the trimmed V and J ends, which lost 0 bases and 6 bases, there was a span of 13 bases. Germline V gives CDR1 SGDLS, CDR2 YYNGEE. CDR3 length equals 15 residues. The CDR3 sequence is CASSVGLIGRNEQFF. In nucleotides, the CDR3 is TGTGCCAGCAGCGTAGGACTAATAGGGCGCAATGAGCAGTTCTTC.

This rearrangement joins TRBV6-2 or TRBV6-3 to TRBJ1-1, with D unresolved. This CDR3 contains 11 residues. Germline V gene lookup returns CDR1 MNHEY and CDR2 SVGEGT. The V and J ends lost 2 bases and 5 bases respectively, with 3 bases between them. The CDR3 region has the DNA TGTGCCAGCAGTTACGATACTGAAGCTTTCTTT. Translation: CASSYDTEAFF.

In its sample, this clonotype was seen many times. This chain links TRBV27 with TRBJ1-1; D is perhaps TRBD1 (6 bases). The length of the CDR3 is 13 residues. CDR1 and CDR2 (germline): MNHEY, SMNVEV (reference sequence). V was pared by 6 bases and J by 5 bases, with 13 bases between. CDR3 nucleotides: TGTGCCAGCAGCATACAGGGAGATACTGAAGCTTTCTTT. The encoded protein is CASSIQGDTEAFF.

The chain employs TRBV11-2 and TRBJ1-2; a possible D gene is TRBD1 (5 bases). The CDR3 is 15 residues long. Trimming took off 0 bases at V and 4 bases at J, with 12 bases between the two ends. CDR1 is SGHAT and CDR2 is FQNNGV in the germline V gene. CDR3 loop: CASSLDWQGLYGYTF. DNA for the CDR3: TGTGCCAGCAGCTTAGATTGGCAGGGCCTCTATGGCTACACCTTC. The whole variable domain, filled in from reference TRBV11-2 and TRBJ1-2, reads EAGVAQSPRYKIIEKRQSVAFWCNPISGHATLYWYQQILGQGPKLLIQFQNNGVVDDSQLPKDRFSAERLKGVDSTLKIQPAKLEDSAVYLCASSLDWQGLYGYTFGSGTRLTVV.

This clonotype showed up many times. This chain joins TRBV5-1 and TRBJ2-4; D not certain. In germline, CDR1 is SGHRS, CDR2 YFSETQ. Trimming cost V 7 bases and J 5 bases, with 10 bases left between them. The CDR3 contains 12 residues. The CDR3, as DNA: TGCGCCAGCTCTCCAGACCAAAACATTCAGTACTTC. Amino acid sequence: CASSPDQNIQYF.

In regard to this clonotype: A single base separates this from a much larger clone, so it may be a read error. The chain carries TRBV10-3 and TRBJ2-1, with D uncertain. The CDR3 contains 13 residues. Per germline, CDR1 ENHRY and CDR2 SYGVKD. Trimming cost V 2 bases and J 8 bases, with 10 bases left between them. In DNA, the CDR3 is TGTGCCATCAGTGAGCGCAGGCTCGATGAGCAGTTCTTC. This gives the protein CAISERRLDEQFF.

Many counts were recorded for this clonotype. J is TRBJ2-5 and V is TRBV18; D ambiguous. The CDR3 covers 13 residues. V was trimmed by 6 bases and J by 5 bases, leaving 13 bases between them. Per germline, CDR1 KGHSH and CDR2 LQKENI. DNA for the CDR3: TGTGCCAGCTCGAGAGCAACCGGGGAGACCCAGTACTTC. Encoded protein: CASSRATGETQYF.

This clonotype was counted between two and nine times. J is TRBJ1-1 and V is TRBV9, with D possibly being TRBD1 (5 bases). Trimming took 0 bases from V and 6 from J, leaving 9 bases between them. The CDR3 runs to 13 residues. Germline V gene sequence: CDR1 SGDLS, CDR2 YYNGEE. CDR3 nucleotides: TGTGCCAGCAGCGTAGGTAAGGGGTCTGAAGCTTTCTTT. This gives the protein CASSVGKGSEAFF.

This clonotype was observed a handful of times. The chain joins TRBV9 to TRBJ2-1; 11 bases are shared with TRBD1. Per the germline V gene, CDR1 is SGDLS and CDR2 is YYNGEE. This CDR3 contains 16 residues. J was trimmed by 8 bases and V by 3 bases; bases with no gene match: 10. CDR3 coding DNA: TGTGCCAGCAGCGATGTCGGGACAGGGGGTTTGTATGAGCAGTTCTTC. The encoded protein is CASSDVGTGGLYEQFF.

This chain joins TRBV9 and TRBJ1-4; TRBD1 matches at 7 bases. V lost 4 bases and J lost 4; bases outside the gene matches: 10. The CDR3 runs to 16 residues. Germline CDR1 and CDR2: SGDLS and YYNGEE. CDR3 bases: TGTGCCAGCAGCCCAGCTCCGGACAGGTTTAATGAAAAACTGTTTTTT. It yields the protein CASSPAPDRFNEKLFF.

The rearrangement uses TRBV30 and TRBJ1-1; D remains ambiguous. Germline values: CDR1 GTSNPN, CDR2 SVGIG (reference sequence). The germline V and J ends were trimmed by 2 bases and 0 bases, with 10 bases remaining between them. The CDR3 has 14 residues. CDR3 protein: CAWSKTILNTEAFF. CDR3 sequence (DNA): TGTGCCTGGAGTAAAACGATACTGAACACTGAAGCTTTCTTT. The complete variable domain, with remaining parts taken from reference TRBV30 and TRBJ1-1, reads SQTIHQWPATLVQPVGSPLSLECTVEGTSNPNLYWYRQAAGRGLQLLFYSVGIGQISSEVPQNLSASRPQDRQFILSSKKLLLSDSGFYLCAWSKTILNTEAFFGQGTRLTVV.

Only a few counts were recorded for this clonotype. The chain recombines TRBV20-1 with TRBJ2-7; D possibly uses TRBD1 or TRBD2 (6 bases each). Trimming stripped 0 bases from V and 2 bases from J, with 14 bases between. This CDR3 has 15 amino acids. Germline assignment: CDR1 DFQATT and CDR2 SNEGSKA (reference sequence). CDR3 bases: TGCAGTGCTAGAGATCAGGGGACTTCCCCCTACGAGCAGTACTTC. Protein sequence: CSARDQGTSPYEQYF.

The rearrangement uses TRBV6-2 or TRBV6-3 and TRBJ2-2; maybe TRBD2 (5 bases). The germline V gene has CDR1 MNHEY and CDR2 SVGEGT. This CDR3 spans 14 amino acids. V dropped 3 bases and J dropped 1 base, with 6 bases sitting between them. CDR3 sequence (DNA): TGTGCCAGCAGTTATGGGAGGAACACCGGGGAGCTGTTTTTT. It specifies CASSYGRNTGELFF.

On this clonotype: One end of the junction fails to match germline, which may point to a read error. The V gene is TRBV5-1, the J gene TRBJ2-7, with D possibly matching TRBD2 (7 bases). CDR1 and CDR2 (germline): SGHRS, YFSETQ. This CDR3 is 15 amino acids long. The CDR3, as DNA: TGCGCCAGCACCCCCGATGGGGGGGGCCTCTACGTGCAGTACTTC. It codes for CASTPDGGGLYVQYF.